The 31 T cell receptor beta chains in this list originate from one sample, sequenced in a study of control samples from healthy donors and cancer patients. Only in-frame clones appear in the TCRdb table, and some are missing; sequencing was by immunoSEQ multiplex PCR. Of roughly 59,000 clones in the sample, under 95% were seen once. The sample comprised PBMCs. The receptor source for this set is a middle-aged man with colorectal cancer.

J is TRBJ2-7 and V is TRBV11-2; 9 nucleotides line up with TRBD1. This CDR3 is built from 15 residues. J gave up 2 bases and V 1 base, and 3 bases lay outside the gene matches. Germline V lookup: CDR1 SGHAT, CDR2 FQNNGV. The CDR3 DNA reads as TGTGCCAGCAGCTTAGGCACAGGGGGCACCTACGAGCAGTACTTC. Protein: CASSLGTGGTYEQYF.

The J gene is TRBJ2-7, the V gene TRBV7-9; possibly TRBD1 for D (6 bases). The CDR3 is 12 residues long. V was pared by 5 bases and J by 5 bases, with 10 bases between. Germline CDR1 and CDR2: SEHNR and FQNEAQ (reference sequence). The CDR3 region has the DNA TGTGCCAGCAGCGACACAGGGAACGAGCAGTACTTC. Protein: CASSDTGNEQYF.

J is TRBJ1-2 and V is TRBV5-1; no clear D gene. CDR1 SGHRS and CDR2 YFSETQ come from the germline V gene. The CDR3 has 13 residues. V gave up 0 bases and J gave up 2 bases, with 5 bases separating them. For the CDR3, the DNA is TGCGCCAGCAGCTTGGACAACAACTATGGCTACACCTTC. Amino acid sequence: CASSLDNNYGYTF.

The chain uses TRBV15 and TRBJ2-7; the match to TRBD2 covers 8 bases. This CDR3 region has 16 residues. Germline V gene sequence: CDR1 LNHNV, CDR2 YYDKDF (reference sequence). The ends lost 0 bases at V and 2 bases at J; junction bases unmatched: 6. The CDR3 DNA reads TGTGCCACCAGCAGAGATCGTGGAGCGGGGGCCTACGAGCAGTACTTC. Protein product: CATSRDRGAGAYEQYF.

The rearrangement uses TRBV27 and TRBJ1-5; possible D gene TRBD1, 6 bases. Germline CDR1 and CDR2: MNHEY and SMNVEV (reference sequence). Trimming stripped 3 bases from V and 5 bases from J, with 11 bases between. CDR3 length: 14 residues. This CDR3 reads CASSFSGAHQPQHF. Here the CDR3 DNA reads TGTGCCAGCAGTTTTTCAGGGGCCCATCAGCCCCAGCATTTT.

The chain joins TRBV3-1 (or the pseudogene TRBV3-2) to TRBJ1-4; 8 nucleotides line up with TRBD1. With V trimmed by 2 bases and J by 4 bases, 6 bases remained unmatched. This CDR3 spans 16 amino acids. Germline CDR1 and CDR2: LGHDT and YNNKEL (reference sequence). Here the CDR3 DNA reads TGTGCCAGCAGCCAAAATGTACAGGGGGGTAATGAAAAACTGTTTTTT. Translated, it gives CASSQNVQGGNEKLFF.

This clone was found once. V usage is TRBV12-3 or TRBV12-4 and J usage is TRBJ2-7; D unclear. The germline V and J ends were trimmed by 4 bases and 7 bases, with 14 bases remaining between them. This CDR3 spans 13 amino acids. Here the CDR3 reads CASSSVKRSEQYF. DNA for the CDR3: TGTGCCAGCAGTTCGGTTAAGAGATCGGAGCAGTACTTC.

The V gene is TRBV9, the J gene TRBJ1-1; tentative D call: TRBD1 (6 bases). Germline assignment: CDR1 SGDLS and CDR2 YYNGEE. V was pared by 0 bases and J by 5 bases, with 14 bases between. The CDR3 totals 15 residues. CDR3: CASSVGPGAGTEAFF. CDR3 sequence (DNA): TGTGCCAGCAGCGTAGGGCCGGGGGCAGGTACTGAAGCTTTCTTT.

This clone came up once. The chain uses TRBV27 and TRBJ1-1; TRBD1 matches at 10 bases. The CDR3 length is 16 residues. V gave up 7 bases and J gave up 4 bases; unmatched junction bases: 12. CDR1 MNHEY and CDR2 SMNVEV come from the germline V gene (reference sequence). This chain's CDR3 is CASTLRPGQGTTEAFF. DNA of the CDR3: TGTGCCAGCACCCTCCGTCCGGGACAGGGGACCACTGAAGCTTTCTTT.

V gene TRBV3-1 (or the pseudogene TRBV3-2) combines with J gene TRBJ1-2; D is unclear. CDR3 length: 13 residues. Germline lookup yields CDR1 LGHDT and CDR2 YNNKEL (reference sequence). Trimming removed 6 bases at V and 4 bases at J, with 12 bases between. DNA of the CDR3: TGTGCCAGCAGTCCTCCGGACGCCTATGGCTACACCTTC. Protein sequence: CASSPPDAYGYTF.

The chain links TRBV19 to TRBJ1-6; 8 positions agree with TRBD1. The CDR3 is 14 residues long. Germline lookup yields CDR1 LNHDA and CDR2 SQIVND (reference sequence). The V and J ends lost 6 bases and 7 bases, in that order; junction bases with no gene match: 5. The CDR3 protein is CASSLTGENSPLHF. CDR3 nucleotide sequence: TGTGCCAGTAGCTTGACAGGGGAGAATTCACCCCTCCACTTT.

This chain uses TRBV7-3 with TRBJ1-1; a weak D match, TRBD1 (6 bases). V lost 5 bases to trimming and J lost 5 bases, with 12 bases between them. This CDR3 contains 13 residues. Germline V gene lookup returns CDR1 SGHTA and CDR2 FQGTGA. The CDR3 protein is CASSRQGQTEAFF. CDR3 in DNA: TGTGCCAGCAGCCGGCAGGGGCAAACTGAAGCTTTCTTT.

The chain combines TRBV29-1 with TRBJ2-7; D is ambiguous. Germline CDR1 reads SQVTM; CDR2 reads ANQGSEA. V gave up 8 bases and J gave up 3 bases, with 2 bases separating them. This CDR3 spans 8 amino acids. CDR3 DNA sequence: TGCAGCCTCTACGAGCAGTACTTC. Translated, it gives CSLYEQYF.

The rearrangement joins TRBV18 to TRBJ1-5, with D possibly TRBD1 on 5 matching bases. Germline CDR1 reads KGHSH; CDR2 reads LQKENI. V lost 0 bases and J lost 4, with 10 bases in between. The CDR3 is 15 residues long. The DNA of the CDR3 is TGTGCCAGCTCACCACCAGACAGAAAAAATCAGCCCCAGCATTTT. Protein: CASSPPDRKNQPQHF.

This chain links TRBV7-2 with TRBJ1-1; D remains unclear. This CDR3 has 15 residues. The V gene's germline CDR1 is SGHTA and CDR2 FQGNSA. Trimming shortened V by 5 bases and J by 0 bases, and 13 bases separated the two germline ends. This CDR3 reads CASSPNIHMNTEAFF. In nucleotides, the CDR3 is TGTGCCAGCAGCCCCAACATACACATGAACACTGAAGCTTTCTTT.

CDR3 region: CASSALPPQRSTDTQYF. The CDR3 DNA reads TGTGCCAGCTCAGCCCTCCCCCCGCAGCGGTCGACAGATACGCAGTATTTT. This chain connects TRBV18 to TRBJ2-3, with D maybe TRBD2 (5 bases). Germline lookup yields CDR1 KGHSH and CDR2 LQKENI. Trimming removed 5 bases from V and 3 bases from J, with 21 bases in between. CDR3 length: 17 residues.

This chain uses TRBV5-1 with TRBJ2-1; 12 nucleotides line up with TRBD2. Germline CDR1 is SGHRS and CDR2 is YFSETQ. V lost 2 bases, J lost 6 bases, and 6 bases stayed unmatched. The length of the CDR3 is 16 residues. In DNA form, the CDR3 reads TGCGCCAGCAGCTTCAGGCGGACTAGCGGGGCCAATGAGCAGTTCTTC. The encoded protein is CASSFRRTSGANEQFF.

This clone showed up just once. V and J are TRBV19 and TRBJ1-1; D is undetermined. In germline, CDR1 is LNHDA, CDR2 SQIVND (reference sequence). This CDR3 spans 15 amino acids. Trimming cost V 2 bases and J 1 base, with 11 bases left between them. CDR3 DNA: TGTGCCAGTAGTATAACACGGATAAAGAACACTGAAGCTTTCTTT. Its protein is CASSITRIKNTEAFF.

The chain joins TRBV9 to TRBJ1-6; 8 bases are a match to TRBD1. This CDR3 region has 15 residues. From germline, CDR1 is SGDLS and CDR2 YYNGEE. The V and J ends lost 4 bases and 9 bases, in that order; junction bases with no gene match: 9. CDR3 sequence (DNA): TGTGCCAGCAGCTTCACAGGGGGGGTTGGTTCACCCCTCCACTTT. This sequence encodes CASSFTGGVGSPLHF.

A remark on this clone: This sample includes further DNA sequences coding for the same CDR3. CDR3 loop: CASSPDSNYGYTF. The CDR3 DNA follows: TGCGCCAGCAGCCCAGACAGTAACTATGGCTACACCTTC. V is TRBV5-1 and J is TRBJ1-2; a possible D gene is TRBD1 (5 bases). The CDR3 has 13 residues. The ends were cut back, 4 bases at V and 1 base at J, with 8 bases in the middle. CDR1 is SGHRS and CDR2 is YFSETQ in the germline V gene. The full variable domain, with the rest looked up from reference TRBV5-1 and TRBJ1-2, is KAGVTQTPRYLIKTRGQQVTLSCSPISGHRSVSWYQQTPGQGLQFLFEYFSETQRNKGNFPGRFSGRQFSNSRSEMNVSTLELGDSALYLCASSPDSNYGYTFGSGTRLTVV.

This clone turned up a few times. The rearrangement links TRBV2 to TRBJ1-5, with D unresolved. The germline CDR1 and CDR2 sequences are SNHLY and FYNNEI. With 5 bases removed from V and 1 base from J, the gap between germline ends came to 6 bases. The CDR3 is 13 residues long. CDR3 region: CASSKASNQPQHF. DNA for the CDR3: TGTGCCAGCAGTAAGGCGAGCAATCAGCCCCAGCATTTT.

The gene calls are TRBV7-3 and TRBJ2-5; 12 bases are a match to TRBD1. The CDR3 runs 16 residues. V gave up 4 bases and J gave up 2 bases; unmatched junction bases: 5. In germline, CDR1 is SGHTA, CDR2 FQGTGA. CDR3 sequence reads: CASSSGTGGLQETQYF. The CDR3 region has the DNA TGTGCCAGCAGCTCTGGGACAGGGGGCCTACAAGAGACCCAGTACTTC.

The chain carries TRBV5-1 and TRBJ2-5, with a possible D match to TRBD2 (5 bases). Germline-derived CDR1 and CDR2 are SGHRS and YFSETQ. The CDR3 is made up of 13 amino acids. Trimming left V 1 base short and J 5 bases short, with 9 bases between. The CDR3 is CASSLRGGETQYF. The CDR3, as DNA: TGCGCCAGCAGCTTGAGAGGCGGGGAGACCCAGTACTTC. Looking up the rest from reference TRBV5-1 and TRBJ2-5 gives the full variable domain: KAGVTQTPRYLIKTRGQQVTLSCSPISGHRSVSWYQQTPGQGLQFLFEYFSETQRNKGNFPGRFSGRQFSNSRSEMNVSTLELGDSALYLCASSLRGGETQYFGPGTRLLVL.

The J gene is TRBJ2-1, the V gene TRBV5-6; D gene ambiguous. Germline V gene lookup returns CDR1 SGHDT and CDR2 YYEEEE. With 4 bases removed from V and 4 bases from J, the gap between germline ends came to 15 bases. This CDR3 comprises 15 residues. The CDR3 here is CASSLDGLPYNEQFF. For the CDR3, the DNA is TGTGCCAGCAGCCTGGACGGCCTCCCATACAATGAGCAGTTCTTC.

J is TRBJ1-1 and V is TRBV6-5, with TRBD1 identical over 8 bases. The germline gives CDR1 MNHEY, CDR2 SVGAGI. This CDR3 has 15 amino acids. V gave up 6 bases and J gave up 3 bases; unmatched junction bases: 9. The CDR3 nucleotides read TGTGCCAGCAGCGGAAGCAGGGGGCAGGACACTGAAGCTTTCTTT. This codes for CASSGSRGQDTEAFF.

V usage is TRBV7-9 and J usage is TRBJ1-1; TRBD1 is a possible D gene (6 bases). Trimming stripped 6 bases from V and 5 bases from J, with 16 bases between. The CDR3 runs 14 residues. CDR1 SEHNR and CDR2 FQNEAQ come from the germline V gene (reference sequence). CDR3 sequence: CASSFDTGSTEAFF. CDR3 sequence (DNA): TGTGCCAGCAGTTTCGACACAGGGAGTACTGAAGCTTTCTTT.

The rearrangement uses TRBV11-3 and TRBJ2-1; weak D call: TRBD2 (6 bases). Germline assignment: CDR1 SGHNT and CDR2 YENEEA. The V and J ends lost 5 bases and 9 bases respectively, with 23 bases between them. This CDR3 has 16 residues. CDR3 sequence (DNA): TGTGCCAGCAGCCCACCGACTAGTTACGGGCGTGGTGAGCAGTTCTTC. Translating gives CASSPPTSYGRGEQFF.

DNA for the CDR3: TGTGCCAGCAGCCGGAGACTAGCGGCGAACACCGGGGAGCTGTTTTTT. Protein product: CASSRRLAANTGELFF. This chain links TRBV6-2 or TRBV6-3 with TRBJ2-2; 9 nucleotides agree with TRBD2. V shed 6 bases and J 0 bases; nucleotides not matched to a gene: 5. The CDR3 contains 16 residues. CDR1 is MNHEY and CDR2 is SVGEGT in the germline V gene.

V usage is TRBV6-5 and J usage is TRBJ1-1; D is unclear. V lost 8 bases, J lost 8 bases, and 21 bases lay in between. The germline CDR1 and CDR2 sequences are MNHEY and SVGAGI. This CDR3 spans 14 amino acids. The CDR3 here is CASPAGQKRMEAFF. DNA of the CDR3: TGTGCCAGCCCAGCCGGGCAGAAGAGGATGGAAGCTTTCTTT.

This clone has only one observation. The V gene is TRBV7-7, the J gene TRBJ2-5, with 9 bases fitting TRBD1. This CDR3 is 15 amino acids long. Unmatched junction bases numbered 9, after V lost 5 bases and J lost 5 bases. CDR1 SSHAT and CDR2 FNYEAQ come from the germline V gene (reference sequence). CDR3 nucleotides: TGTGCCAGCAGCCCAAGGGGACAGGGAAGTGAGACCCAGTACTTC. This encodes CASSPRGQGSETQYF.

The chain's CDR3 is CASSPQPIQGTSVNQETQYF. CDR3 DNA sequence: TGTGCCAGCAGCCCTCAACCGATTCAAGGGACTAGCGTTAACCAAGAGACCCAGTACTTC. V is TRBV13 and J is TRBJ2-5, with 10 bases that match TRBD2. CDR3 size: 20 residues. Germline-derived CDR1 and CDR2 are PRHDT and FYEKMQ (reference sequence). The V segment lost 5 bases and the J segment 0 bases; nucleotides outside the gene matches: 18.